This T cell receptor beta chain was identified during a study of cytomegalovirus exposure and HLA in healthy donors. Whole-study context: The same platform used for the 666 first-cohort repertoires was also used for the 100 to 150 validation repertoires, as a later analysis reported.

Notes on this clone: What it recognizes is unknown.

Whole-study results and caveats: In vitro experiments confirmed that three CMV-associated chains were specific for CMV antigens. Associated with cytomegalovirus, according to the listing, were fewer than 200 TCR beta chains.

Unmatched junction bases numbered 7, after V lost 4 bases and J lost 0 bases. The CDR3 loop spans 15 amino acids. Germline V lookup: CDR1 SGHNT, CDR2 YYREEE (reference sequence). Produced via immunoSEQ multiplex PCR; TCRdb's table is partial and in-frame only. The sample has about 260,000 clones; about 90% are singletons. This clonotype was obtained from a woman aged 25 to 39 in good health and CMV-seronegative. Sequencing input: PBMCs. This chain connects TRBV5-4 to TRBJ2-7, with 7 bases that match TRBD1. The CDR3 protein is CASSAQDRTSYEQYF. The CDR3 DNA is TGTGCCAGCAGCGCCCAGGACAGGACCTCCTACGAGCAGTACTTC.